This T cell receptor (beta chain) was retrieved from a study of graft-versus-host responses after intestinal transplantation. The CDR3 is 14 amino acids. V lost 1 base, J lost 1 base, and 8 bases lay in between. Germline V gives CDR1 SGHRS, CDR2 YFSETQ. Sequencing was performed with immunoSEQ multiplex PCR; in TCRdb, only in-frame clones are kept and a portion is missing. The sample lists about 120,000 clones; approximately 95% were seen once. Study-wide points: Allografts of one patient group, those with graft-donor T cell macrochimerism, had high graft-versus-host to host-versus-graft clonal ratios.

On this clone: Its cognate antigen is unknown.

This TCR was recovered from a human donor who received an intestinal transplant. Sequencing used unstimulated CD4+ T cells sorted from spleen or lymph node cells, obtained before intestinal transplant. The chain combines TRBV5-1 with TRBJ2-5; no definite D call. CDR3 protein: CASSLPGIQETQYF. The CDR3 DNA is TGCGCCAGCAGCTTGCCCGGAATCCAAGAGACCCAGTACTTC. The full variable domain, rest sourced from reference TRBV5-1 and TRBJ2-5, is KAGVTQTPRYLIKTRGQQVTLSCSPISGHRSVSWYQQTPGQGLQFLFEYFSETQRNKGNFPGRFSGRQFSNSRSEMNVSTLELGDSALYLCASSLPGIQETQYFGPGTRLLVL.